This TCR beta chain stems from a study of T-cell memory formation after mild COVID-19 (dated by TCRdb to about 2021). At the level of the whole study: TCR sequence clusters from the two donors were found to be largely donor specific. T-cell clones expanding and contracting after mild COVID-19 in a couple of donors were tracked by longitudinal TCRalpha and TCRbeta repertoire sequencing. The cohort comprised two young, previously healthy adult volunteers, one female and one male.

With regard to this clonotype: This receptor's antigen is unknown. Qualities for individual bases were not recorded, and no much larger clone is one base off.

The instrument was an Illumina NovaSeq 6000. Using 5'RACE with constant-segment primers, TCRalpha and TCRbeta cDNA libraries were constructed, with sample barcodes and unique molecular identifiers added in the process. RNA was extracted from every sample with Trizol reagent. The libraries were amplified in two PCR steps, and the second step added a second sample barcode and Illumina TruSeq adapters. Sequencing of the libraries was done on an Illumina NovaSeq, producing 2 x 150 bp paired-end reads. Concerning the study's data processing: Demultiplexing of reads and collapsing into UMI-guided consensus sequences were performed with migec v1.2.7. Using mixcr v2.1.11, the UMI consensuses were aligned to TRA and TRB V and J templates and assembled into clonotypes. Clonotypes were classified as expanded or contracted when called significant by both edgeR and NoisET, with noise models trained on biological replicates. For edgeR calls, the thresholds were a false discovery rate-adjusted p below 0.01 and a log2 fold-change of 1. PCA with hierarchical clustering of max-normalized trajectories of the 1000 most abundant clonotypes was used as exploratory dynamics analysis. Each responding clone was given a CD4 or CD8 phenotype based on the CD4+ and CD8+ repertoires, which had been sequenced separately. TCRdb redid the processing of the public reads, applying fastp at Q25 and MiXCR, and retained in-frame beta chains. Every CDR3 protein is listed once, alongside the most common genes and DNA of its rows. Clone size and V and J calls follow TCRdb, not the original study. The sample profile shows roughly 130,000 distinct CDR3 sequences; approximately 15% of them were found once. In total, the top ten clones hold about 5% of the sample.

Ends trimmed: V by 0 bases, J by 15 bases; bases unmatched to a gene: 3. CDR1 and CDR2 are drawn from the germline V gene: SGDLS, YYNGEE. Counted from cysteine to phenylalanine, this CDR3 has 13 amino acids. Of all the DNA, just the CDR3 is kept, 39 bases in frame from base 1. Overall results and qualifications from the work: Only two mild cases were covered by the study, and larger cohorts that include severe cases with pre-infection samples were considered necessary. SARS-CoV-2 specificity was not confirmed for the second-wave clones peaking on day 37. Clones contracting from day 15 to 85 had balanced CD4/CD8 phenotypes, while a second wave expanding from day 15 to 37 was biased towards CD4+. Contracting CD4+ clones were found mainly in CM and EM memory subsets, while CD8+ clones were enriched in EMRA. Some responding clones were found in pre-infection memory, which suggests that pre-existing cross-reactive memory T cells took part in the SARS-CoV-2 response.

PBMCs were isolated by Ficoll-Paque density gradient centrifugation. The chain uses TRBV9 and TRBJ2-1; the central 13 bases match TRBD2. Sequenced material: PBMCs or a T cell subset sorted from them (not recorded which). This TCR was sampled from a man aged 18 to 29 who had mild COVID-19 (a few samples of this study predate the infection). The sample titles of this study are shuffled in the database, so cell type and time point are left out; the donor was told from shared clones. The nucleotides are TGTGCCAGCAGCGTAGGACTAGCGGGGGGCCGGTTCTTC. This codes for CASSVGLAGGRFF.